The source of this TCR beta chain is a study of shared clonotypes between healthy human individuals. Study background: Participating donors consisted of two women and a few men aged 18 to 49. Study-level results: Among donors, the sharing of clonotypes was expected to be influenced by sequencing depth.

Data came from immunoSEQ multiplex PCR; TCRdb stores just in-frame clones and leaves some out. The data show more than 2 million clones, almost 96% seen once. A note on this clone: Its antigen is currently unknown.

The CDR3 has 16 amino acids. Trimming left V 7 bases short and J 0 bases short, with 18 bases between. Germline V lookup: CDR1 LNHDA, CDR2 SQIVND (reference sequence). The receptor was derived from a man between 18 and 35 years old in good health. The V and J genes are TRBV19 and TRBJ1-2; D not resolved. The sample was naive CD4+ T cells sorted from blood. Noted subset: CD45RA+ positively selected. CDR3: CASTHPRVEANYGYTF. CDR3 nucleotides: TGTGCCAGTACCCACCCCCGGGTGGAGGCTAACTATGGCTACACCTTC.